The source of this T cell receptor (beta chain) is a study of shared clonotypes between healthy human individuals. Looking at the study overall: The study used three CD4 naive, three CD4 memory, two CD8 naive and one CD8 memory plate per donor.

Germline CDR1 MDHEN, CDR2 SYDVKM. The ends lost 8 bases at V and 0 bases at J; junction bases unmatched: 18. This CDR3 is 19 amino acids long. Healthy and HIV-negative, the adult donors had no recent acute infections or vaccinations. Each cell subset's genomic DNA was divided evenly among several immunoSEQ plates. Repertoires were generated with immunoSEQ multiplex PCR, while TCRdb's copy carries only in-frame clones and drops some. The data show about 2.3 million clones, with approximately 93% seen just once and under 0.45% held by the top ten. The sequence derives from a man younger than 30 in good health. Some clones in this sample may be carry-over from other donors' samples. The J gene is TRBJ1-5, the V gene TRBV28; 8 bases match TRBD1. Sequenced sample: naive CD4+ T cells from PBMCs. Subset specified: CD45RA+ positively selected. DNA for the CDR3: TGTGCCAGCGAGACGCTCGTTGGACAGGGAAAAATTAGCAATCAGCCCCAGCATTTT. The encoded protein is CASETLVGQGKISNQPQHF.